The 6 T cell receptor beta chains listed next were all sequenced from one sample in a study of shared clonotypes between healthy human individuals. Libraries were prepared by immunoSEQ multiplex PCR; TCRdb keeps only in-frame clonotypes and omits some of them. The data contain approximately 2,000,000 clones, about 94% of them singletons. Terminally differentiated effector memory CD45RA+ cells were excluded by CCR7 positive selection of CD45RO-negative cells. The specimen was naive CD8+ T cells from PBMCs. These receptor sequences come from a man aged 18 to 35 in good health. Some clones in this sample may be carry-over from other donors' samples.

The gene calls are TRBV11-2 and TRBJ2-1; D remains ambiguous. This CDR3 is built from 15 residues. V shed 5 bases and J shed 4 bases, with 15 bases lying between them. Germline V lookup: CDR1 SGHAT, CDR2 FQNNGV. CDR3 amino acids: CASSARATTYNEQFF. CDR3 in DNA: TGTGCCAGCAGCGCAAGGGCCACTACATACAATGAGCAGTTCTTC.

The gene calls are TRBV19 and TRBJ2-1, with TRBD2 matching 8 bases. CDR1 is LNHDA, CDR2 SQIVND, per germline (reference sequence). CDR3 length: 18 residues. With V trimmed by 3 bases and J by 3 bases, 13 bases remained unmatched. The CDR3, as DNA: TGTGCCAGTAGTATCATGGGGGCAGCGGGAGAGCTCTACAATGAGCAGTTCTTC. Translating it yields CASSIMGAAGELYNEQFF.

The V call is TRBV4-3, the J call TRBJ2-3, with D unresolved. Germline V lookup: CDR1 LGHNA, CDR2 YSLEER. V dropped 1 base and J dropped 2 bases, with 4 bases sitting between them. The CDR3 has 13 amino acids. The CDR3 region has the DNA TGCGCCAGCAGCCAAGGAACCACAGATACGCAGTATTTT. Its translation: CASSQGTTDTQYF.

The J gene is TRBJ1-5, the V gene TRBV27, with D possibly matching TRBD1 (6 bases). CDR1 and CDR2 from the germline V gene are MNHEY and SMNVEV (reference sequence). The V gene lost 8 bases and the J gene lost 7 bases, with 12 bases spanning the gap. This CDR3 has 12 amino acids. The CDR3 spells CASRGRGQPQHF. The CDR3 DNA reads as TGTGCCAGCCGGGGGAGGGGGCAGCCCCAGCATTTT.

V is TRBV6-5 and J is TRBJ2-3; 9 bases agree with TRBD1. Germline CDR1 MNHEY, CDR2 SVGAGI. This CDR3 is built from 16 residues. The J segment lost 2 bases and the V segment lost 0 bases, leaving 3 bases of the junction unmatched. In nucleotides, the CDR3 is TGTGCCAGCAGTTACTCCGGGACAGGGTTCACAGATACGCAGTATTTT. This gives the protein CASSYSGTGFTDTQYF.

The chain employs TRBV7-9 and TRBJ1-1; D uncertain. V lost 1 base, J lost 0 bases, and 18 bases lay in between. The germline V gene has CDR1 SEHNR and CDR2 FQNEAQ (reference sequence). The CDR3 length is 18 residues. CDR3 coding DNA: TGTGCCAGCAGCTTAGATAGGCCAGCTCTAGAGGTGAACACTGAAGCTTTCTTT. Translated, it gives CASSLDRPALEVNTEAFF. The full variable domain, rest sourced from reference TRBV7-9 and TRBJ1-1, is DTGVSQNPRHKITKRGQNVTFRCDPISEHNRLYWYRQTLGQGPEFLTYFQNEAQLEKSRLLSDRFSAERPKGSFSTLEIQRTEQGDSAMYLCASSLDRPALEVNTEAFFGQGTRLTVV.